These 20 T cell receptor beta chains originate from one sample sequenced in a study of blood T cell repertoires in COVID-19. Profiling relied on immunoSEQ multiplex PCR, and the TCRdb table lists in-frame clones only, not all of them. The sample lists 25,000 or so clones, around 86% occurring once. The sample consisted of peripheral blood. Receptors originate from a woman aged 80 or older with acute or convalescent COVID-19.

In its sample, this clone was seen once. The chain has TRBV6-5 and TRBJ1-1, with 8 positions matching TRBD1. V lost 0 bases, J lost 6 bases, and 3 bases stayed unmatched. Germline values: CDR1 MNHEY, CDR2 SVGAGI. The CDR3 has 14 amino acids. CDR3 residues: CASSYSARGPEAFF. CDR3 DNA: TGTGCCAGCAGTTACTCGGCCAGGGGGCCTGAAGCTTTCTTT.

This sequence joins TRBV18 and TRBJ2-7, with 8 nucleotides matching TRBD1. The CDR3 has 16 residues. In germline, CDR1 is KGHSH, CDR2 LQKENI. V was clipped by 3 bases and J by 0 bases; unmatched bases: 7. This CDR3 is CASSPSTGVASYEQYF. The DNA of the CDR3 is TGTGCCAGCTCACCTTCGACAGGGGTTGCCTCCTACGAGCAGTACTTC.

The gene calls are TRBV27 and TRBJ2-1; TRBD1 is a possible D gene (6 bases). The CDR3 runs to 15 residues. The V and J ends lost 8 bases and 5 bases respectively, with 19 bases between them. CDR1 and CDR2 from the germline V gene are MNHEY and SMNVEV (reference sequence). The CDR3 DNA reads TGTGCCAGCTGCCCCCGGAGGACAGCTCACAATGAGCAGTTCTTC. Its protein product is CASCPRRTAHNEQFF.

The chain uses TRBV5-1 and TRBJ1-2; no firm D call. V lost 0 bases and J 3 bases, leaving 12 bases between the germline ends. Germline CDR1 reads SGHRS; CDR2 reads YFSETQ. The length of the CDR3 is 15 residues. CDR3 sequence reads: CASSLDRGRDYGYTF. The DNA for the CDR3 is TGCGCCAGCAGCTTGGACCGAGGCCGAGACTATGGCTACACCTTC. Variable domain in full (rest from reference TRBV5-1 and TRBJ1-2): KAGVTQTPRYLIKTRGQQVTLSCSPISGHRSVSWYQQTPGQGLQFLFEYFSETQRNKGNFPGRFSGRQFSNSRSEMNVSTLELGDSALYLCASSLDRGRDYGYTFGSGTRLTVV.

The genes are TRBV10-3 and TRBJ2-7; maybe TRBD1 (6 bases). Trimming removed 4 bases from V and 7 bases from J, with 14 bases in between. Per germline, CDR1 ENHRY and CDR2 SYGVKD. This CDR3 is built from 13 residues. The CDR3 sequence is CAISAGDAREQYF. CDR3 nucleotides: TGTGCCATCAGTGCAGGGGATGCCCGAGAGCAGTACTTC.

This clone was observed a single time. The chain couples TRBV4-3 to TRBJ1-2, with D tentatively TRBD1 (5 bases). Deletions cut 1 base from V and 4 bases from J, with 16 bases between. The V gene's germline CDR1 is LGHNA and CDR2 YSLEER. This CDR3 is built from 16 residues. In nucleotides, the CDR3 is TGCGCCAGCAGCCAAGCCCAGACAGTTAACTTCTATGGCTACACCTTC. It yields the protein CASSQAQTVNFYGYTF.

V usage is TRBV15 and J usage is TRBJ2-7, with D uncertain. Per germline, CDR1 LNHNV and CDR2 YYDKDF (reference sequence). This CDR3 contains 13 residues. Trimming took 5 bases from V and 0 from J, leaving 8 bases between them. CDR3 in amino acids: CATSRRSSYEQYF. The CDR3 nucleotides are TGTGCCACCAGCCGCCGGAGCTCCTACGAGCAGTACTTC.

This clone was found once. V gene TRBV11-2 combines with J gene TRBJ2-7; 13 bases agree with TRBD2. V shed 0 bases, J shed 5 bases, and the junction held 7 bases outside the gene matches. Germline-derived CDR1 and CDR2 are SGHAT and FQNNGV. There are 17 residues in the CDR3. CDR3 coding DNA: TGTGCCAGCAGCTTAGACCTACTAGCGGGAGGGTCCCACGAGCAGTACTTC. Translation gives CASSLDLLAGGSHEQYF. The full variable domain, completed using reference TRBV11-2 and TRBJ2-7, is EAGVAQSPRYKIIEKRQSVAFWCNPISGHATLYWYQQILGQGPKLLIQFQNNGVVDDSQLPKDRFSAERLKGVDSTLKIQPAKLEDSAVYLCASSLDLLAGGSHEQYFGPGTRLTVT.

The chain employs TRBV18 and TRBJ1-1, with D perhaps TRBD1 (5 bases). Germline lookup yields CDR1 KGHSH and CDR2 LQKENI. This CDR3 comprises 17 residues. The germline V and J ends were trimmed by 1 base and 4 bases, with 19 bases remaining between them. CDR3 in amino acids: CASSPRGRGPGGTEAFF. In DNA, the CDR3 is TGTGCCAGCTCACCACGCGGTAGGGGCCCGGGCGGCACTGAAGCTTTCTTT.

The chain joins TRBV5-4 to TRBJ1-1; perhaps TRBD1 as D (5 bases). The length of the CDR3 is 16 residues. Deletions cut 4 bases from V and 1 base from J, with 17 bases between. CDR1 is SGHNT, CDR2 YYREEE, per germline (reference sequence). The CDR3 here is CASSGGAGKRNTEAFF. The CDR3 DNA reads as TGTGCCAGCAGCGGAGGGGCAGGGAAGAGGAACACTGAAGCTTTCTTT.

Written as DNA, the CDR3 is TGCGCCAGCAGCCAAGAGGACGGGACAGGGTCCGCCGGGGAGCTGTTTTTT. Translating gives CASSQEDGTGSAGELFF. This chain connects TRBV4-1 to TRBJ2-2, with 9 bases lining up with TRBD1. CDR1 and CDR2 from the germline V gene are MGHRA and YSYEKL. The CDR3 runs 17 residues. Trimming took 0 bases from V and 6 from J; bases not matched to a gene: 8.

V and J are TRBV4-3 and TRBJ2-4, with TRBD1 matching over 12 bases. CDR1 is LGHNA and CDR2 is YSLEER in the germline V gene. V shed 0 bases and J 3 bases; nucleotides not matched to a gene: 6. CDR3 size: 18 residues. This CDR3 reads CASSQDPGTGGYKNIQYF. CDR3 nucleotides: TGCGCCAGCAGCCAAGATCCCGGGACAGGGGGCTACAAAAACATTCAGTACTTC.

Points on this clone: The junction does not match germline at one end; this may be a read error. The same CDR3 also results from other DNA sequences found in this sample. J is TRBJ1-2 and V is TRBV6-5; 9 positions match TRBD1. CDR1 and CDR2 from the germline V gene are MNHEY and SVGAGI. CDR3 length: 14 amino acids. CDR3 coding DNA: TGTGCCAGCAGCCGGACAGGGGTGGGCTATGGCTACACCTTT. Translation: CASSRTGVGYGYTF.

The rearrangement joins TRBV5-6 to TRBJ1-5; 7 bases agree with TRBD1. CDR1 SGHDT and CDR2 YYEEEE come from the germline V gene. Trimming removed 0 bases from V and 7 bases from J; junction bases left unmatched: 7. CDR3 length: 15 amino acids. The CDR3 DNA is TGTGCCAGCAGCTTGGGGGACAGAGGTGGCCAGCCCCAGCATTTT. It translates to CASSLGDRGGQPQHF.

The rearrangement joins TRBV5-5 to TRBJ1-2, with unresolved D. V was shortened by 2 bases and J by 11 bases, with 16 bases between the two germline ends. Germline CDR1 is SGHKS and CDR2 is YYEKEE (reference sequence). The CDR3 loop spans 13 amino acids. Here the CDR3 reads CASSFQTGLGYTF. CDR3 sequence (DNA): TGTGCCAGCAGCTTCCAGACCGGACTCGGGTACACCTTC.

The V call is TRBV7-2, the J call TRBJ2-7, with TRBD1 matching over 9 bases. The J segment lost 5 bases and the V segment lost 0 bases, leaving 5 bases of the junction unmatched. The germline V gene has CDR1 SGHTA and CDR2 FQGNSA. The CDR3 has 15 residues. The chain's CDR3 is CASSLAGTGFDEQYF. For the CDR3, the DNA is TGTGCCAGCAGCTTAGCGGGGACAGGGTTTGACGAGCAGTACTTC.

There are a few counts of this clone. The chain is built from TRBV7-9 and TRBJ2-3, with a possible D match to TRBD2 (7 bases). The CDR3 has 19 residues. The V gene lost 5 bases and the J gene lost 2 bases, with 26 bases spanning the gap. The germline gives CDR1 SEHNR, CDR2 FQNEAQ (reference sequence). The CDR3 nucleotides read TGTGCCAGCAGCCTGAGGGGGGGACCGGGACAAATTATCACAGATACGCAGTATTTT. Translating it yields CASSLRGGPGQIITDTQYF.

The V and J genes are TRBV5-1 and TRBJ1-1; D is ambiguous. There are 14 residues in the CDR3. Trimming took off 4 bases at V and 4 bases at J, with 14 bases between the two ends. CDR1 is SGHRS, CDR2 YFSETQ, per germline. CDR3 coding DNA: TGCGCCAGCAGCCGATCGGAGGGTATCACTGAAGCTTTCTTT. This translates into CASSRSEGITEAFF.

This chain uses TRBV2 with TRBJ1-5; D perhaps matches TRBD1 (5 bases). Germline V gene lookup returns CDR1 SNHLY and CDR2 FYNNEI. V was pared by 7 bases and J by 0 bases, with 13 bases between. The CDR3 is 15 amino acids. CDR3 nucleotides: TGTGCCAGCACGCGGGGGGTGCATAGCAATCAGCCCCAGCATTTT. Protein sequence: CASTRGVHSNQPQHF.

V gene TRBV7-6 combines with J gene TRBJ2-1; D gene unclear. V dropped 2 bases and J dropped 3 bases, with 2 bases sitting between them. Looked up from germline, CDR1 is SGHVS and CDR2 is FNYEAQ. The CDR3 sequence is 12 residues long. The DNA of the CDR3 is TGTGCCAGCAGCTTACGCTACAATGAGCAGTTCTTC. Protein product: CASSLRYNEQFF.